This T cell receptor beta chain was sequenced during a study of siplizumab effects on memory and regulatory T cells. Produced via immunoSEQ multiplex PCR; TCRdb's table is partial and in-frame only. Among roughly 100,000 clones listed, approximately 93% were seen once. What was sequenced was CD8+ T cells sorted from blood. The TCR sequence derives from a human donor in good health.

CDR3 region: CASRPAALPTQFF. In DNA form, the CDR3 reads TGTGCCAGCAGGCCAGCTGCTCTACCCACGCAGTTCTTC. V usage is TRBV27 and J usage is TRBJ2-1; D not resolved. The CDR3 consists of 13 residues. CDR1 and CDR2 (germline): MNHEY, SMNVEV (reference sequence). V was clipped by 6 bases and J by 12 bases, with 18 bases between them.